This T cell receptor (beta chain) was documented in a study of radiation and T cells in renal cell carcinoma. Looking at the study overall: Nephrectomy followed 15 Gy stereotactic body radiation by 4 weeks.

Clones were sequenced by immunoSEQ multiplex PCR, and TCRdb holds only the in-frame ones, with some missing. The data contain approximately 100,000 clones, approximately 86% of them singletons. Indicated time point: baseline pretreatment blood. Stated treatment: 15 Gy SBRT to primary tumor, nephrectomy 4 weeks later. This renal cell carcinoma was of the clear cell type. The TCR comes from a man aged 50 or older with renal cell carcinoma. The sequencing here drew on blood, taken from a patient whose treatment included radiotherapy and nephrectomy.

The CDR3 spells CASSLAAASSTDTQYF. The CDR3 DNA follows: TGTGCCAGCAGCTTAGCTGCGGCTAGCAGCACAGATACGCAGTATTTT. The rearrangement uses TRBV7-2 and TRBJ2-3, with D tentatively TRBD2 (5 bases). V was clipped by 0 bases and J by 0 bases, with 10 bases between them. The CDR3 is made up of 16 amino acids. CDR1 is SGHTA and CDR2 is FQGNSA in the germline V gene.